This T cell receptor (beta chain) was sequenced in a study of blood T cell repertoires in COVID-19. Turning to the study itself: The origin of the acute and convalescent COVID-19 samples was the United States, Italy and Spain. PBMCs, B-cell-depleted T cells, or T cells were the source of the cDNA or gDNA that made up the material.

This clone was seen more than once but under ten times. The authors' processing: Estimated nucleated cell counts came from reference gene primer amplification. Method: immunoSEQ multiplex PCR; TCRdb's copy keeps in-frame clones and lacks some. From that table come the V and J calls and clone size; the DNA was used to work out D and trimming. This sample has 130,000 to 150,000 clones; roughly 80% occur once, and the top ten carry under 5.5%. V shed 1 base and J shed 5 bases, with 21 bases lying between them. The CDR3 length is 18 residues. Germline CDR1 is SNHLY and CDR2 is FYNNEI. The sequenced sample was peripheral blood. The sequence was collected from a human donor in a cohort sampled during active COVID-19. The chain combines TRBV2 with TRBJ1-5; D might be TRBD1 (6 bases). CDR3 protein: CASSEGWTAPTSDQPQHF. The CDR3 DNA sequence: TGTGCCAGCAGTGAAGGTTGGACAGCCCCTACCAGCGATCAGCCCCAGCATTTT.